These 8 T cell receptor beta chains originate from one sample sequenced in a study of beta chain features in type 1 diabetes. Study outcomes and limitations: Moderate but significant shortening of TCRB CDR3s was recorded in all four CD4+ subsets from Type 1 diabetes patients.

Their antigen targets remain unknown. The study reverse transcribed the entire isolated RNA, so it sequenced expressed TCRB transcripts. Libraries were prepared by immunoSEQ multiplex PCR; TCRdb keeps only in-frame clonotypes and omits some of them. The table includes 300,000 to 350,000 clones, approximately 13% detected once. Sample: naive CD4+ T cells from blood. Source of these receptors: a woman aged 18-35 years with type 1 diabetes.

CDR3 sequence (DNA): TGCGCCAGCAGCTTGGACCCGGGCAATGAGCAGTTCTTC. It yields the protein CASSLDPGNEQFF. The J gene is TRBJ2-1, the V gene TRBV5-1; D unresolved. V lost 0 bases and J lost 6, with 7 bases in between. The CDR3 has 13 residues. CDR1 and CDR2 from the germline V gene are SGHRS and YFSETQ.

J is TRBJ2-1 and V is TRBV5-4; 10 bases are a match to TRBD2. Germline CDR1 SGHNT, CDR2 YYREEE (reference sequence). The CDR3 totals 16 residues. Germline trimming cut 1 base from V and 8 bases from J; bases unmatched to any gene: 9. DNA for the CDR3: TGTGCCAGCAGCTTGTACGCTAGCGGGAGTAAGGATGAGCAGTTCTTC. It translates to CASSLYASGSKDEQFF.

In this sample, this clone turned up a few times. The chain carries TRBV25-1 and TRBJ2-4; a possible D gene is TRBD2 (6 bases). Per the germline V gene, CDR1 is MGHDK and CDR2 is SYGVNS. The V gene lost 2 bases and the J gene lost 9 bases, with 23 bases spanning the gap. CDR3 size: 17 residues. The CDR3 DNA is TGTGCCAGCAGTGAAGCCCCCCGGGGGAAGGTCCGTAGCATTCAGTACTTC. It yields the protein CASSEAPRGKVRSIQYF.

The chain couples TRBV5-1 to TRBJ2-1; D perhaps matches TRBD1 (6 bases). This CDR3 has 13 residues. Looked up from germline, CDR1 is SGHRS and CDR2 is YFSETQ. V was shortened by 4 bases and J by 6 bases, with 11 bases between the two germline ends. The CDR3 nucleotides are TGCGCCAGCAGCCTCGGACAGATCAATGAGCAGTTCTTC. Protein sequence: CASSLGQINEQFF.

This clone appeared a few times. The gene calls are TRBV19 and TRBJ2-7; D is possibly TRBD2 (5 bases). V dropped 3 bases and J dropped 3 bases, with 18 bases sitting between them. The CDR3 has 16 amino acids. Per germline, CDR1 LNHDA and CDR2 SQIVND (reference sequence). The CDR3 DNA is TGTGCCAGTAGTATGGAGAGAGGGCGTTCTAACTACGAGCAGTACGTC. This codes for CASSMERGRSNYEQYV.

This sequence joins TRBV5-1 and TRBJ2-2; a possible D gene is TRBD2 (6 bases). Trimming took off 0 bases at V and 6 bases at J, with 15 bases between the two ends. The CDR3 runs 16 residues. Germline V gives CDR1 SGHRS, CDR2 YFSETQ. The CDR3 loop is CASSLVAGSVAGELFF. CDR3 bases: TGCGCCAGCAGCTTGGTTGCCGGGAGTGTGGCCGGGGAGCTGTTTTTT. The full variable domain, completed using reference TRBV5-1 and TRBJ2-2, is KAGVTQTPRYLIKTRGQQVTLSCSPISGHRSVSWYQQTPGQGLQFLFEYFSETQRNKGNFPGRFSGRQFSNSRSEMNVSTLELGDSALYLCASSLVAGSVAGELFFGEGSRLTVL.

This clone was detected a few times. The V call is TRBV2, the J call TRBJ2-3, with 7 bases aligning to TRBD2. The germline V gene encodes CDR1 SNHLY and CDR2 FYNNEI. The V segment lost 8 bases and the J segment 5 bases; nucleotides outside the gene matches: 13. The CDR3 is made up of 15 amino acids. CDR3 bases: TGTGCCAGCCGTATCGAGGGAGGGCCAGGAGATACGCAGTATTTT. This sequence encodes CASRIEGGPGDTQYF.

This clone was recorded a few times. DNA of the CDR3: TGTGCCAGCAGAACCCAAACCCCGGGACAGGCCTACGAGCAGTACTTC. It specifies CASRTQTPGQAYEQYF. The gene calls are TRBV28 and TRBJ2-7; 8 bases are a match to TRBD1. The length of the CDR3 is 16 residues. The V gene end was trimmed by 6 bases and the J gene end by 2 bases; junction bases not matched to a gene: 12. Germline values: CDR1 MDHEN, CDR2 SYDVKM.